This T cell receptor (beta chain) was sequenced for a study of human T cells and chemical hapten exposure. Overall study: Application of 0.01% DPC to the upper back was done by patch test, with a reading at 6 days.

This CDR3 spans 16 amino acids. In germline, CDR1 is SEHNR, CDR2 FQNEAQ (reference sequence). Trimming at V came to 5 bases and at J to 7 bases, leaving 8 bases not matched to a gene. This clonotype was observed a few times. Its specificity is not known. The time point denotes: patch test 2, 6 weeks after DPC sensitization. Treatment noted: therapeutic diphenylcyclopropenone sensitization with weekly scalp DPC. Via MiXCR, TCRdb re-called the RACE reads, giving one row per CDR3 protein. This table holds tens of thousands of distinct CDR3 sequences, 8.5% found once. The study's findings and limits: Against controls, expanded TCRs gave rise to significantly more large CDR3 similarity clusters. Unchanged with DPC sensitization were TCRs above 1 in 1000 frequency.

The receptor was derived from a woman between 50 and 59 years old with alopecia areata. Some clones in this sample may be carry-over from other donors' samples. The rearrangement links TRBV7-9 to TRBJ1-4, with TRBD1 matching 12 bases. Sequences were derived from whole blood, sampled in connection with sensitization to the hapten diphenylcyclopropenone (DPC). CDR3 DNA: TGTGCCAGCAGCGTCGGGACAGGGGGCAGAAGTGAAAAACTGTTTTTT. Translated: CASSVGTGGRSEKLFF.